This record covers a single T cell receptor beta chain. Its antigen is not identified. The junction and the germline gene differ at one end; a read error may be behind it. The sample holds other DNA sequences that translate to the same CDR3. Samples were taken several times over chemoradiotherapy. Measured with immunoSEQ multiplex PCR; TCRdb has only the in-frame clones, and not every one. The data contain about 53,000 clones, about 92% of them seen just once; the ten biggest clones take up roughly 3.4%. Germline V gene lookup returns CDR1 SSHAT and CDR2 FNYEAQ (reference sequence). The CDR3 has 13 amino acids. This sample was taken from a study of chemoradiotherapy in HPV16-positive cancers. Study at large: Candidate HPV-specific clones and shared TCR motifs came from two HPV16-positive patients.

Study-wide findings and caveats: In HPV16-positive patients, HPV-responsive T-cell expansion tracked better recurrence-free survival.

The chain uses TRBV7-7 and TRBJ1-1, with 8 bases identical to TRBD1. The sequenced sample was blood, obtained from a patient who underwent chemoradiotherapy. The source of this sequence is a human donor with HPV-associated anogenital cancer. This CDR3 is CASSSGQGGEAFF. The DNA for the CDR3 is TGTGCCAGCAGCTCCGGACAGGGTGGTGAAGCTTTTTTT.